These 31 T cell receptor beta chains originate from one sample sequenced in a study of Graves' ophthalmopathy and Graves' hyperthyroidism. For repertoire sequencing, the TCR beta CDR3 regions were amplified from RNA transcripts. In the first round, RT-PCR was carried out with HTBI primers, and a multiplex PCR formed the second round. Each CDR3 protein is one row after TCRdb ran MiXCR on the multiplex PCR reads. Of some 160,000 distinct CDR3 sequences in the sample, approximately 40% are singletons; the top ten hold roughly 9%. Sequenced input: peripheral blood. The receptors here all came from a man aged 25-40 years with Graves' ophthalmopathy.

This clonotype was counted ten times or more. The chain carries TRBV2 and TRBJ1-1, with D hard to call. CDR1 SNHLY and CDR2 FYNNEI come from the germline V gene. V was shortened by 4 bases and J by 6 bases, with 9 bases between the two germline ends. The CDR3 covers 12 residues. The CDR3 loop reads CASSGIAPEAFF. DNA for the CDR3: TGTGCCAGCAGTGGTATCGCCCCTGAAGCTTTCTTT. The full variable domain, rest sourced from reference TRBV2 and TRBJ1-1, is EPEVTQTPSHQVTQMGQEVILRCVPISNHLYFYWYRQILGQKVEFLVSFYNNEISEKSEIFDDQFSVERPDGSNFTLKIRSTKLEDSAMYFCASSGIAPEAFFGQGTRLTVV.

The rearrangement uses TRBV7-2 and TRBJ2-7, with 7 nucleotides matching TRBD2. Unmatched junction bases numbered 1, after V lost 0 bases and J lost 2 bases. CDR1 and CDR2 from the germline V gene are SGHTA and FQGNSA. The CDR3 length is 14 residues. The CDR3 here is CASSLALAAYEQYF. As DNA, the CDR3 is TGTGCCAGCAGCTTAGCGCTAGCGGCCTACGAGCAGTACTTC. Together with reference TRBV7-2 and TRBJ2-7, the CDR3 gives the full variable domain: GAGVSQSPSNKVTEKGKDVELRCDPISGHTALYWYRQSLGQGLEFLIYFQGNSAPDKSGLPSDRFSAERTGGSVSTLTIQRTQQEDSAVYLCASSLALAAYEQYFGPGTRLTVT.

This clonotype was found many times. The chain uses TRBV28 and TRBJ1-2, with a possible D match to TRBD1 (6 bases). Germline V gene sequence: CDR1 MDHEN, CDR2 SYDVKM. The ends were cut back, 6 bases at V and 4 bases at J, with 12 bases in the middle. The CDR3 loop spans 13 amino acids. CDR3 DNA: TGTGCCAGCAGACAGGGAATTGGCTATGGCTACACCTTC. Translation gives CASRQGIGYGYTF.

The chain links TRBV5-8 to TRBJ2-7, with 10 bases matching TRBD2. Per germline, CDR1 SGHTS and CDR2 YDEGEE. CDR3 length equals 14 residues. V was pared by 2 bases and J by 3 bases, with 2 bases of the junction left unmatched. The CDR3 region has the DNA TGTGCCAGCAGCTTAAGGACTAGCGGCTACGAGCAGTACTTC. Protein sequence: CASSLRTSGYEQYF.

This clonotype was seen repeatedly, ten times or more. The rearrangement joins TRBV28 to TRBJ1-5; the D is unclear. CDR3 length: 17 residues. CDR1 is MDHEN and CDR2 is SYDVKM in the germline V gene. V was pared by 2 bases and J by 0 bases, with 14 bases between. The CDR3, as DNA: TGTGCCAGCAGTTTAGAAGGAGTGAACTATAGCAATCAGCCCCAGCATTTT. It translates to CASSLEGVNYSNQPQHF. Full variable domain (outside the CDR3, taken from reference TRBV28 and TRBJ1-5): DVKVTQSSRYLVKRTGEKVFLECVQDMDHENMFWYRQDPGLGLRLIYFSYDVKMKEKGDIPEGYSVSREKKERFSLILESASTNQTSMYLCASSLEGVNYSNQPQHFGDGTRLSIL.

At least ten counts were recorded for this clonotype. V gene TRBV12-3 or TRBV12-4 combines with J gene TRBJ1-2; the D is unclear. The germline V and J ends were trimmed by 6 bases and 1 base, with 9 bases remaining between them. CDR3 size: 13 residues. CDR3 DNA: TGTGCCAGCAGGCCAAGGAATAACTATGGCTACACCTTC. Translation: CASRPRNNYGYTF.

This clonotype was observed many times. The rearrangement uses TRBV12-3 or TRBV12-4 and TRBJ2-7; unclear D gene. The V end lost 1 base, the J end lost 4 bases, and 11 bases lay between the germline ends. The CDR3 consists of 14 residues. DNA for the CDR3: TGTGCCAGCAGTTTAGATTCGAGTTCGTACGAGCAGTACTTC. Amino acid sequence: CASSLDSSSYEQYF.

The table lists this clonotype with many counts. The chain combines TRBV11-2 with TRBJ2-7; 9 nucleotides agree with TRBD2. The germline V gene encodes CDR1 SGHAT and CDR2 FQNNGV. The CDR3 is 16 residues long. J gave up 3 bases and V 4 bases, and 10 bases lay outside the gene matches. The CDR3 loop reads CASSSQPLAGRYEQYF. CDR3 nucleotides: TGTGCCAGCAGCTCCCAACCCCTAGCGGGACGCTACGAGCAGTACTTC.

The rearrangement joins TRBV6-5 to TRBJ2-5; D uncertain. Trimming removed 4 bases at V and 7 bases at J, with 13 bases between. The CDR3 is 13 amino acids. The V gene's germline CDR1 is MNHEY and CDR2 SVGAGI. The CDR3 sequence: CASSSIDVGTQYF. CDR3 sequence (DNA): TGTGCCAGCAGTTCGATTGACGTAGGGACCCAGTACTTC.

This clonotype was counted at least ten times. This rearrangement joins TRBV19 to TRBJ2-2, with 10 positions matching TRBD2. Germline V gene lookup returns CDR1 LNHDA and CDR2 SQIVND (reference sequence). The CDR3 totals 13 residues. Trimming took 10 bases from V and 5 from J; bases not matched to a gene: 4. CDR3 in DNA: TGTGCCACCGGACTAGCGGTAACCGGGGAGCTGTTTTTT. As protein: CATGLAVTGELFF.

The rearrangement links TRBV7-6 to TRBJ1-5; D is perhaps TRBD1 (5 bases). Germline loops: CDR1 SGHVS, CDR2 FNYEAQ. The germline V and J ends were trimmed by 3 bases and 6 bases, with 9 bases remaining between them. This CDR3 comprises 13 residues. CDR3 coding DNA: TGTGCCAGCAGCTTGGGGGTGTCTCAGCCCCAGCATTTT. Translation: CASSLGVSQPQHF.

Ten or more counts support this clonotype. This rearrangement joins TRBV18 to TRBJ1-1; TRBD1 agrees at 7 bases. In germline, CDR1 is KGHSH, CDR2 LQKENI. V shed 6 bases, J shed 6 bases, and the junction held 7 bases outside the gene matches. CDR3 length: 13 amino acids. The CDR3 DNA is TGTGCCAGCTCTCCAGGGCAGGGGGCTGAAGCTTTCTTT. This codes for CASSPGQGAEAFF.

Ten or more counts support this clonotype. The V gene is TRBV12-3 or TRBV12-4, the J gene TRBJ1-1; D might be TRBD1 (5 bases). V was pared by 7 bases and J by 4 bases, with 19 bases between. The CDR3 runs to 15 residues. The CDR3 bases are TGTGCCAGCAAAATCGGGGGGAGGGCGGGCACTGAAGCTTTCTTT. It encodes CASKIGGRAGTEAFF.

The chain combines TRBV28 with TRBJ2-5; TRBD1 matches at 10 bases. Germline loops: CDR1 MDHEN, CDR2 SYDVKM. The CDR3 covers 15 residues. The junction had 6 bases not matched to a gene; V was cut back by 4 bases and J by 4 bases. The chain's CDR3 is CASSSSGQGGETQYF. Here the CDR3 DNA reads TGTGCCAGCAGTTCCTCAGGACAGGGGGGAGAGACCCAGTACTTC.

In its sample, this clonotype was seen many times. This chain links TRBV19 with TRBJ1-1; no reliable D call. V dropped 7 bases and J dropped 2 bases, with 14 bases sitting between them. Germline values: CDR1 LNHDA, CDR2 SQIVND (reference sequence). This CDR3 contains 14 residues. The CDR3 bases are TGTGCCAGTACCGATCCGACAATTAACACTGAAGCTTTCTTT. This gives the protein CASTDPTINTEAFF.

The sample holds many counts of this clonotype. Given a much more abundant clone one base away, this may be a read error. This rearrangement joins TRBV6-5 to TRBJ2-7; D is possibly TRBD2 (5 bases). CDR3 length: 13 residues. From germline, CDR1 is MNHEY and CDR2 SVGAGI. Trimming left V 2 bases short and J 0 bases short, with 5 bases between. The CDR3 DNA sequence: TGTGCCAGCAGTTACCGGGACTCCTACGAGCAGTACTTC. The encoded protein is CASSYRDSYEQYF.

The gene calls are TRBV19 and TRBJ1-1, with D possibly being TRBD1 (5 bases). Looked up from germline, CDR1 is LNHDA and CDR2 is SQIVND (reference sequence). The CDR3 spans 12 residues. Trimming removed 5 bases from V and 7 bases from J, with 11 bases in between. The CDR3 loop reads CASSWGLVEAFF. The DNA for the CDR3 is TGTGCCAGTAGTTGGGGACTGGTTGAAGCTTTCTTT.

This chain uses TRBV12-3 or TRBV12-4 with TRBJ1-1; D is uncertain. The CDR3 is made up of 11 amino acids. V lost 8 bases and J 5 bases, leaving 9 bases between the germline ends. The CDR3 DNA is TGTGCCAGCCAGTTCGGGACTGAAGCTTTCTTT. Encoded protein: CASQFGTEAFF.

The rearrangement joins TRBV12-3 or TRBV12-4 to TRBJ1-5; D is unclear. V lost 7 bases and J 0 bases, leaving 7 bases between the germline ends. The CDR3 sequence is 13 residues long. The CDR3 coding sequence is TGTGCCAGCACTGACTATAGCAATCAGCCCCAGCATTTT. Residues: CASTDYSNQPQHF.

This clonotype was counted at least ten times. V gene TRBV7-2 combines with J gene TRBJ2-5, with a possible D match to TRBD2 (5 bases). Germline CDR1 reads SGHTA; CDR2 reads FQGNSA. The CDR3 extends over 15 amino acids. Trimming shortened V by 5 bases and J by 2 bases, and 15 bases separated the two germline ends. CDR3 loop: CASSPEEGLQETQYF. The CDR3, as DNA: TGTGCCAGCAGCCCGGAGGAAGGGTTACAAGAGACCCAGTACTTC. The whole variable domain, remainder taken from reference TRBV7-2 and TRBJ2-5, is GAGVSQSPSNKVTEKGKDVELRCDPISGHTALYWYRQSLGQGLEFLIYFQGNSAPDKSGLPSDRFSAERTGGSVSTLTIQRTQQEDSAVYLCASSPEEGLQETQYFGPGTRLLVL.

This clonotype was seen ten or more times. The chain uses TRBV12-3 or TRBV12-4 and TRBJ2-7, with 12 bases that match TRBD1. V was clipped by 3 bases and J by 6 bases; unmatched bases: 6. The CDR3 has 15 amino acids. For the CDR3, the DNA is TGTGCCAGCAGTTTTCCGGGACAGGGGGCCTCCGAGCAGTACTTC. Translated: CASSFPGQGASEQYF.

This clonotype was detected ten times or more. The CDR3 nucleotides read TGTGCCTGGAGTGCGGGGACAGGGAGTTACGAGCAGTACTTC. Translating it yields CAWSAGTGSYEQYF. The rearrangement uses TRBV30 and TRBJ2-7; 9 bases map to TRBD1. This CDR3 region has 14 residues. The V segment lost 1 base and the J segment 4 bases; nucleotides outside the gene matches: 5. Germline-derived CDR1 and CDR2 are GTSNPN and SVGIG (reference sequence).

This clonotype was found many times. The chain's CDR3 is CASSLEDFEQYF. The CDR3 coding sequence is TGTGCCAGCAGTTTAGAGGATTTTGAGCAGTACTTC. The chain is built from TRBV12-3 or TRBV12-4 and TRBJ2-7; D is ambiguous. V lost 1 base to trimming and J lost 7 bases, with 8 bases between them. The CDR3 consists of 12 residues.

This clonotype turned up a few times. The rearrangement joins TRBV6-2 or TRBV6-3 to TRBJ1-2, with no clear D. CDR3 length: 13 residues. Germline CDR1 is MNHEY and CDR2 is SVGEGT. Trimming took off 6 bases at V and 8 bases at J, with 16 bases between the two ends. CDR3 region: CASSPAGIHGYTF. As DNA, the CDR3 is TGTGCCAGCAGCCCAGCCGGGATTCACGGCTACACCTTC.

This clonotype was picked up many times. The chain recombines TRBV12-3 or TRBV12-4 with TRBJ1-1, with TRBD1 identical over 9 bases. With 5 bases clipped from V and 4 bases from J, the junction kept 8 bases outside the gene matches. The CDR3 has 15 amino acids. The CDR3 loop is CASSPPGTGSTEAFF. DNA for the CDR3: TGTGCCAGCAGTCCTCCCGGGACAGGGAGCACTGAAGCTTTCTTT.

The table lists this clonotype with many counts. The chain employs TRBV9 and TRBJ2-5, with D perhaps being TRBD1 or TRBD2 (5 bases each). Germline-derived CDR1 and CDR2 are SGDLS and YYNGEE. The length of the CDR3 is 15 residues. The ends were cut back, 2 bases at V and 4 bases at J, with 15 bases in the middle. The CDR3 DNA follows: TGTGCCAGCAGCGTCCGGGGCAACTTAAGAGAGACCCAGTACTTC. Amino acids: CASSVRGNLRETQYF.

The rearrangement joins TRBV28 to TRBJ1-1; no clear D gene. Germline V gene lookup returns CDR1 MDHEN and CDR2 SYDVKM. The ends were cut back, 6 bases at V and 2 bases at J, with 10 bases in the middle. This CDR3 contains 13 residues. CDR3 region: CASSTLINTEAFF. CDR3 in DNA: TGTGCCAGCAGCACACTTATAAACACTGAAGCTTTCTTT.

At least ten counts were recorded for this clonotype. The chain recombines TRBV4-2 with TRBJ1-5; 9 bases are a match to TRBD1. Germline values: CDR1 LGHNA, CDR2 YNFKEQ. With V trimmed by 4 bases and J by 1 base, 8 bases remained unmatched. The CDR3 totals 17 residues. The CDR3 region is CASSRSTQGASNQPQHF. CDR3 DNA sequence: TGTGCCAGCAGCCGCTCCACACAGGGGGCGAGCAATCAGCCCCAGCATTTT.

In this sample, this clonotype turned up many times. The chain employs TRBV5-1 and TRBJ2-7; 10 bases fit TRBD2. Germline CDR1 SGHRS, CDR2 YFSETQ. With V trimmed by 4 bases and J by 4 bases, 17 bases remained unmatched. This CDR3 is 18 amino acids long. In DNA, the CDR3 is TGCGCCAGCAGCATATCATTTCAGGGACCGGGACTAGCGTACGAGCAGTACTTC. Protein product: CASSISFQGPGLAYEQYF.

There are many counts of this clonotype. V gene TRBV12-3 or TRBV12-4 combines with J gene TRBJ2-7, with 9 bases identical to TRBD1. CDR3 length equals 13 residues. V lost 6 bases, J lost 3 bases, and 3 bases stayed unmatched. The chain's CDR3 is CASRGQGDYEQYF. The CDR3 DNA is TGTGCCAGCAGGGGACAGGGAGACTACGAGCAGTACTTC.

This chain links TRBV30 with TRBJ1-6; TRBD1 is a possible D gene (5 bases). The CDR3 runs 11 residues. V lost 5 bases to trimming and J lost 9 bases, with 8 bases between them. Germline-derived CDR1 and CDR2 are GTSNPN and SVGIG (reference sequence). CDR3 coding DNA: TGTGCCTGGGACAGAAGTTCACCCCTCCACTTT. Amino acids: CAWDRSSPLHF. Variable domain in full (rest from reference TRBV30 and TRBJ1-6): SQTIHQWPATLVQPVGSPLSLECTVEGTSNPNLYWYRQAAGRGLQLLFYSVGIGQISSEVPQNLSASRPQDRQFILSSKKLLLSDSGFYLCAWDRSSPLHFGNGTRLTVT.